These 14 T cell receptor beta chains were sequenced from one sample in a study of molecular identifiers for immune sequencing clone quantification. TCRdb called the PCR reads again in MiXCR, with one record for every CDR3 protein. The table records 490,000 or so distinct CDR3 sequences, about a fifth of them present only once. Sequenced material: naive CD8+ T cells from blood, with Jurkat cell RNA spiked in. The subset was: FACS-sorted CD8+CD4-CCR7+CD45RA+ naive T cells. These receptors were taken from a human donor in good health. Some libraries in this study had Jurkat cell RNA spiked in.

At least ten counts were recorded for this clonotype. CDR3 nucleotides: TGTGCCAGCAGTTACTCGAGAGGAGCCGGGGCCCACATCGAGCAGTACTTC. This sequence encodes CASSYSRGAGAHIEQYF. J is TRBJ2-7 and V is TRBV6-2 or TRBV6-3; D may match TRBD1 or TRBD2 (5 bases each). V lost 0 bases to trimming and J lost 6 bases, with 21 bases between them. CDR1 is MNHEY and CDR2 is SVGEGT in the germline V gene. CDR3 length: 17 residues.

There are many counts of this clonotype. This sequence joins TRBV20-1 and TRBJ1-2; TRBD1 aligns across 9 bases. The CDR3 runs to 13 residues. Per germline, CDR1 DFQATT and CDR2 SNEGSKA (reference sequence). V lost 3 bases and J lost 4; bases outside the gene matches: 3. CDR3 amino acids: CSASVTGGYGYTF. CDR3 DNA: TGCAGTGCTAGTGTGACAGGGGGCTATGGCTACACCTTC.

This clonotype has at least ten counts. The V gene is TRBV4-3, the J gene TRBJ2-7; no clear D. CDR3 size: 13 residues. Germline CDR1 LGHNA, CDR2 YSLEER. V was pared by 3 bases and J by 3 bases, with 9 bases between. CDR3 bases: TGCGCCAGCAGCCACGACGTTAACTACGAGCAGTACTTC. Its translation is CASSHDVNYEQYF.

Many counts were recorded for this clonotype. CDR3 residues: CASQGADTGELFF. In DNA form, the CDR3 reads TGTGCCAGTCAGGGGGCTGACACCGGGGAGCTGTTTTTT. The chain carries TRBV6-2 or TRBV6-3 and TRBJ2-2, with TRBD1 matching 8 bases. Germline-derived CDR1 and CDR2 are MNHEY and SVGEGT. With V trimmed by 9 bases and J by 3 bases, 3 bases remained unmatched. CDR3 length equals 13 residues.

On this clonotype itself: A read error is possible here, since a much larger clone lies one base away. The V call is TRBV20-1, the J call TRBJ2-3, with D perhaps assigned TRBD1 or TRBD2 (5 bases each). Germline loops: CDR1 DFQATT, CDR2 SNEGSKA (reference sequence). With 5 bases removed from V and 7 bases from J, the gap between germline ends came to 19 bases. This CDR3 spans 14 amino acids. CDR3 nucleotides: TGCAGTGCTGGTTGGGACCTGGACGCCTATACGCAGTATTTT. Protein: CSAGWDLDAYTQYF.

This clonotype was seen ten or more times. In DNA form, the CDR3 reads TGCGCCAGCAGCCAAGATGAAAACACCATATATTTT. Amino acid sequence: CASSQDENTIYF. The chain joins TRBV4-1 to TRBJ1-3, with D unclear. V dropped 0 bases and J dropped 6 bases, with 3 bases sitting between them. Per the germline V gene, CDR1 is MGHRA and CDR2 is YSYEKL. The CDR3 has 12 residues.

The chain uses TRBV30 and TRBJ2-1; unclear D gene. The CDR3 consists of 14 residues. The V end lost 5 bases, the J end lost 0 bases, and 11 bases lay between the germline ends. The germline V gene encodes CDR1 GTSNPN and CDR2 SVGIG (reference sequence). The CDR3 sequence: CAWVSVSSYNEQFF. In nucleotides, the CDR3 is TGTGCCTGGGTTAGTGTGAGCTCCTACAATGAGCAGTTCTTC.

There are many counts of this clonotype. The V gene is TRBV5-1, the J gene TRBJ2-7; no clear D. Trimming shortened V by 0 bases and J by 1 base, and 11 bases separated the two germline ends. Germline V gene sequence: CDR1 SGHRS, CDR2 YFSETQ. The CDR3 runs 15 residues. The CDR3 here is CASSLELAVSYEQYF. DNA for the CDR3: TGCGCCAGCAGCTTGGAGCTGGCGGTATCCTACGAGCAGTACTTC. The variable domain in full, with the rest retrieved from reference TRBV5-1 and TRBJ2-7, is KAGVTQTPRYLIKTRGQQVTLSCSPISGHRSVSWYQQTPGQGLQFLFEYFSETQRNKGNFPGRFSGRQFSNSRSEMNVSTLELGDSALYLCASSLELAVSYEQYFGPGTRLTVT.

There are a few counts of this clonotype. The chain joins TRBV20-1 to TRBJ1-1, with D possibly matching TRBD1 (5 bases). CDR1 and CDR2 (germline): DFQATT, SNEGSKA (reference sequence). V was shortened by 2 bases and J by 7 bases, with 11 bases between the two germline ends. CDR3 length: 12 residues. CDR3 sequence: CSARPLQVEAFF. The CDR3 DNA follows: TGCAGTGCTAGACCATTACAGGTTGAAGCTTTCTTT.

This clonotype appeared many times. V is TRBV6-2 or TRBV6-3 and J is TRBJ1-1, with D tentatively TRBD1 (6 bases). With 7 bases removed from V and 0 bases from J, the gap between germline ends came to 12 bases. Germline V CDR1 and CDR2: MNHEY, SVGEGT. The CDR3 extends over 14 amino acids. CDR3 protein: CASNTGPMNTEAFF. Here the CDR3 DNA reads TGTGCCAGCAATACAGGGCCGATGAACACTGAAGCTTTCTTT.

As for this clonotype: One base away lies a much larger clone, so this may be a sequencing read error. The CDR3 is CSVGGPPNTGELFF. CDR3 coding DNA: TGCAGCGTTGGGGGACCACCTAACACCGGGGAGCTGTTTTTT. The chain recombines TRBV29-1 with TRBJ2-2; D possibly matches TRBD1 or TRBD2 (5 bases each). CDR1 SQVTM and CDR2 ANQGSEA come from the germline V gene. The CDR3 is made up of 14 amino acids. V was shortened by 4 bases and J by 2 bases, with 11 bases between the two germline ends.

CDR3 protein: CASSRDTGWETQYF. The CDR3 coding sequence is TGCGCCAGCAGCCGAGATACAGGGTGGGAGACCCAGTACTTC. The J gene is TRBJ2-5, the V gene TRBV4-3, with D perhaps TRBD1 (6 bases). The CDR3 is 14 amino acids. In germline, CDR1 is LGHNA, CDR2 YSLEER. V was trimmed by 4 bases and J by 5 bases, leaving 14 bases between them.

This clonotype was counted between two and nine times. This sequence may be a read error, since a much larger clone differs from it by one base. The chain uses TRBV7-6 and TRBJ2-6; TRBD1 might be the D (6 bases). Per germline, CDR1 SGHVS and CDR2 FNYEAQ. The CDR3 totals 20 residues. The CDR3 spells CANSSSYSKQGPSGANVLTF. The DNA for the CDR3 is TGTGCCAACAGCTCATCATACTCTAAACAGGGCCCCTCTGGGGCCAACGTCCTGACTTTC. The full variable domain, in which reference TRBV7-6 and TRBJ2-6 provide the parts outside the CDR3, is GAGVSQSPRYKVTKRGQDVALRCDPISGHVSLYWYRQALGQGPEFLTYFNYEAQQDKSGLPNDRFSAERPEGSISTLTIQRTEQRDSAMYRCANSSSYSKQGPSGANVLTFGAGSRLTVL.

This clonotype was counted once. A read error is possible here, since a much larger clone lies one base away. No DNA is shown, since the ends of the CDR3 on it are uncertain; the CDR3 is the one TCRdb lists. This sequence joins TRBV25-1 and TRBJ2-6; the table assigns TRBD1, which was not confirmed against the DNA. Germline values: CDR1 MGHDK, CDR2 SYGVNS. The CDR3 has 17 residues if both end residues are counted. Here the CDR3 reads CASSDWGFGSGANVPTF.